This T cell receptor beta chain was recovered during a study of blood T cell repertoires in COVID-19. As for the study in general: Italy, Spain and the United States were the sources of the convalescent and acute COVID-19 samples. The cDNA or gDNA used as material had been derived from T cells, B-cell-depleted T cells, or PBMCs.

The J segment lost 1 base and the V segment lost 4 bases, leaving 3 bases of the junction unmatched. The CDR3 length is 14 residues. Looked up from germline, CDR1 is SGDLS and CDR2 is YYNGEE. Here immunoSEQ multiplex PCR was the method, and the copy in TCRdb shows in-frame clones only, minus some. The sample has some 180,000 clones; around 83% are singletons. Sample: peripheral blood. J is TRBJ2-3 and V is TRBV9; 7 bases line up with TRBD2. This TCR was sampled from a woman aged 55-70 years with acute or convalescent COVID-19. The CDR3 DNA follows: TGTGCCAGCAGCAAAGGGAGGGGCACAGATACGCAGTATTTT. It yields the protein CASSKGRGTDTQYF.